Below, 12 T cell receptor beta chains from the same sample are listed, as sequenced in a study of cytomegalovirus exposure and HLA in healthy donors. This PCR relied on a set of 60 Vbeta primers and 13 Jbeta primers. Sequencing was performed with immunoSEQ multiplex PCR; in TCRdb, only in-frame clones are kept and a portion is missing. The sample holds about 120,000 clones, over 70% seen once. Sequenced material: PBMCs. The receptors here all came from a woman between 35 and 50 years old in good health and CMV-seropositive.

This chain joins TRBV19 and TRBJ1-2; D uncertain. This CDR3 spans 15 amino acids. The germline V and J ends were trimmed by 5 bases and 0 bases, with 13 bases remaining between them. CDR1 LNHDA and CDR2 SQIVND come from the germline V gene (reference sequence). The DNA of the CDR3 is TGTGCCAGTAGTTTAGTGAGTGCTGCTAACTATGGCTACACCTTC. Its protein product is CASSLVSAANYGYTF.

The chain carries TRBV7-2 and TRBJ2-7, with D possibly being TRBD1 (6 bases). Trimming removed 1 base at V and 3 bases at J, with 13 bases between. The CDR3 sequence is 15 residues long. Per germline, CDR1 SGHTA and CDR2 FQGNSA. CDR3 in amino acids: CASSLGVGTHYEQYF. The CDR3 bases are TGTGCCAGCAGCTTAGGTGTCGGGACACACTACGAGCAGTACTTC.

V is TRBV5-6 and J is TRBJ2-1; 16 bases fit TRBD2. CDR3 length equals 16 residues. J was trimmed by 5 bases and V by 4 bases; bases with no gene match: 3. CDR1 SGHDT and CDR2 YYEEEE come from the germline V gene. CDR3 amino acids: CASSGTSGRVNNEQFF. Written as DNA, the CDR3 is TGTGCCAGCAGCGGGACTAGCGGGAGGGTAAACAATGAGCAGTTCTTC.

This CDR3 reads CASSYGGLARNEQFF. The CDR3 DNA sequence: TGTGCCAGCAGTTACGGCGGACTAGCTCGCAATGAGCAGTTCTTC. The rearrangement joins TRBV6-5 to TRBJ2-1; 8 bases are shared with TRBD2. This CDR3 region has 15 residues. Germline trimming cut 2 bases from V and 6 bases from J; bases unmatched to any gene: 6. Germline V gene lookup returns CDR1 MNHEY and CDR2 SVGAGI.

This chain links TRBV7-9 with TRBJ2-7; TRBD1 aligns across 9 bases. CDR1 and CDR2 from the germline V gene are SEHNR and FQNEAQ (reference sequence). The CDR3 spans 15 residues. Trimming at V came to 5 bases and at J to 5 bases, leaving 10 bases not matched to a gene. The CDR3 sequence is CASSPPGTGLNEQYF. In DNA, the CDR3 is TGTGCCAGCAGCCCCCCCGGGACAGGGCTGAACGAGCAGTACTTC.

This chain connects TRBV28 to TRBJ1-5; TRBD1 agrees at 8 bases. J was trimmed by 6 bases and V by 1 base; bases with no gene match: 5. Germline values: CDR1 MDHEN, CDR2 SYDVKM. CDR3 length equals 15 residues. The DNA for the CDR3 is TGTGCCAGCAGTTTATCTGCAGGGGGCACTCAGCCCCAGCATTTT. Residues: CASSLSAGGTQPQHF.

This clone was recorded many times. This sequence joins TRBV27 and TRBJ2-1; TRBD2 agrees at 7 bases. The junction had 4 bases not matched to a gene; V was cut back by 5 bases and J by 3 bases. There are 14 residues in the CDR3. Germline V gene data show CDR1 as MNHEY and CDR2 as SMNVEV (reference sequence). Written as DNA, the CDR3 is TGTGCCAGCAGTGGACTAGAGAGCTACAATGAGCAGTTCTTC. Translating it yields CASSGLESYNEQFF.

The chain is built from TRBV6-5 and TRBJ2-5, with a tentative D call TRBD1 (6 bases). The CDR3 length is 15 residues. Trimming shortened V by 2 bases and J by 2 bases, and 12 bases separated the two germline ends. CDR1 is MNHEY, CDR2 SVGAGI, per germline. CDR3 protein: CASSYTPGQQETQYF. The CDR3 DNA is TGTGCCAGCAGTTACACCCCAGGACAGCAAGAGACCCAGTACTTC.

V is TRBV11-2 and J is TRBJ2-2; no clear D gene. V was pared by 3 bases and J by 7 bases, with 6 bases between. The CDR3 has 12 amino acids. CDR1 is SGHAT and CDR2 is FQNNGV in the germline V gene. The CDR3 sequence is CASSFEYGELFF. CDR3 coding DNA: TGTGCCAGCAGCTTCGAGTACGGGGAGCTGTTTTTT.

This chain connects TRBV5-6 to TRBJ1-1; TRBD1 is a possible D gene (6 bases). This CDR3 region has 14 residues. In germline, CDR1 is SGHDT, CDR2 YYEEEE. V lost 2 bases to trimming and J lost 5 bases, with 13 bases between them. CDR3 protein: CASSFAGDRTEAFF. The CDR3 DNA follows: TGTGCCAGCAGCTTCGCAGGGGATCGAACTGAAGCTTTCTTT.

V usage is TRBV10-2 and J usage is TRBJ2-7; 9 bases align to TRBD1. Germline CDR1 and CDR2: WSHSY and SAAADI. The CDR3 spans 17 residues. V dropped 6 bases and J dropped 5; count of bases not matched to a gene: 17. The CDR3 sequence: CASRVRPSGTGYHEQYF. CDR3 in DNA: TGCGCCAGCAGAGTGAGGCCTTCCGGGACAGGGTACCACGAGCAGTACTTC.

The rearrangement links TRBV5-4 to TRBJ2-7; 7 bases match TRBD2. Germline V lookup: CDR1 SGHNT, CDR2 YYREEE (reference sequence). Trimming took 1 base from V and 6 from J; bases not matched to a gene: 4. CDR3 length: 13 amino acids. This CDR3 reads CASSLRGEGEQYF. DNA of the CDR3: TGTGCCAGCAGCTTGCGGGGGGAAGGCGAGCAGTACTTC.